The rows below give T cell receptor beta chains drawn from one sample of a study of beta chain features in type 1 diabetes. Generated by immunoSEQ multiplex PCR, the TCRdb table keeps only in-frame clones and is missing some. The sample includes around 160,000 clones, 7.5% to 9.5% of them seen just once. Specimen: central memory CD4+ T cells from blood. Receptors originate from a woman under 30 with type 1 diabetes. The CDR3 runs from the conserved cysteine through the conserved F or W. The D gene is left open where the match is weak. Size values are once, few and many counts, or a class for expanded clones, and some rows have none.

d_gene: TRBD1; abundance: NA; v_gene: TRBV6-1; j_gene: TRBJ1-1; len: 12; CDR3nt: TGTGCCAGCAGTAACAGGGGCACTGAAGCTTTCTTT; CDR3aa: CASSNRGTEAFF
d_gene: NA; abundance: NA; v_gene: TRBV5-4; j_gene: TRBJ2-2; len: 14; CDR3nt: TGTGCCAGCAGCCCCGACAGTCGCACCGGGGAGCTGTTTTTT; CDR3aa: CASSPDSRTGELFF
d_gene: TRBD1; abundance: few; v_gene: TRBV2; j_gene: TRBJ1-6; len: 14; CDR3nt: TGTGCCAGCAGGGACAGGGGATATAATTCACCCCTCCACTTT; CDR3aa: CASRDRGYNSPLHF
d_gene: NA; abundance: NA; v_gene: TRBV2; j_gene: TRBJ2-2; len: 17; CDR3nt: TGTGCCAGCAGCATTCTCCAGGGGCACTTAACAACCGGGGAGCTGTTTTTT; CDR3aa: CASSILQGHLTTGELFF
d_gene: NA; abundance: once; v_gene: TRBV7-8; j_gene: TRBJ1-6; len: 15; CDR3nt: TGTGCCAGCAGCCTCGGGACACCATCTAATTCACCCCTCCACTTT; CDR3aa: CASSLGTPSNSPLHF
d_gene: NA; abundance: few; v_gene: TRBV30; j_gene: TRBJ1-5; len: 12; CDR3nt: TGTGCCTGGAGCGCCGGGGGTCAGCCCCAGCATTTT; CDR3aa: CAWSAGGQPQHF
d_gene: NA; abundance: NA; v_gene: TRBV7-2; j_gene: TRBJ2-1; len: 17; CDR3nt: TGTGCCAGCACCTTCCCATGGGCCGGGGCAGGGGCCGCTGAGCAGTTCTTC; CDR3aa: CASTFPWAGAGAAEQFF
d_gene: NA; abundance: NA; v_gene: TRBV15; j_gene: TRBJ2-2; len: 14; CDR3nt: TGTGCCACCAGCAGAGCCCCGGACACCGGGGAGCTGTTTTTT; CDR3aa: CATSRAPDTGELFF
d_gene: TRBD2; abundance: few; v_gene: TRBV7-8; j_gene: TRBJ2-5; len: 11; CDR3nt: TGTGCCAGCAGCGAGCGGGGGACCCAGTACTTC; CDR3aa: CASSERGTQYF
d_gene: NA; abundance: few; v_gene: TRBV29-1; j_gene: TRBJ2-7; len: 16; CDR3nt: TGCAGCGTTGATGCGCGTGTCAGCGGCGGACTTTACGAGCAGTACTTC; CDR3aa: CSVDARVSGGLYEQYF
d_gene: NA; abundance: few; v_gene: TRBV30; j_gene: TRBJ2-7; len: 12; CDR3nt: TGTGCCTGGAGTGGGGGGGACTACGAGCAGTACTTC; CDR3aa: CAWSGGDYEQYF
d_gene: TRBD2; abundance: few; v_gene: TRBV11-2; j_gene: TRBJ2-7; len: 18; CDR3nt: TGTGCCAGCATGAGCCGCCCCAGCGGGGCCGCGGCCACATACGAGCAGTACTTC; CDR3aa: CASMSRPSGAAATYEQYF
d_gene: NA; abundance: NA; v_gene: TRBV27; j_gene: TRBJ1-1; len: 14; CDR3nt: TGTGCCAACAGTAAACGTCAGTTGGACACTGAAGCTTTCTTT; CDR3aa: CANSKRQLDTEAFF
d_gene: TRBD1; abundance: NA; v_gene: TRBV7-2; j_gene: TRBJ1-1; len: 16; CDR3nt: TGTGCCAGCAGCCCCCGGACAGGATATATGAACACTGAAGCTTTCTTT; CDR3aa: CASSPRTGYMNTEAFF
d_gene: NA; abundance: NA; v_gene: TRBV29-1; j_gene: TRBJ2-3; len: 12; CDR3nt: TGCAGCGTTCTAGAGAGCACAGATACGCAGTATTTT; CDR3aa: CSVLESTDTQYF
d_gene: TRBD2; abundance: NA; v_gene: TRBV19; j_gene: TRBJ2-5; len: 15; CDR3nt: TGTGCCAGTCGCCCGGGGGGTGCGTACCAAGAGACCCAGTACTTC; CDR3aa: CASRPGGAYQETQYF
d_gene: NA; abundance: few; v_gene: TRBV2; j_gene: TRBJ2-3; len: 12; CDR3nt: TGTGCCAGCAGTGACCTTCGGGATACGCAGTATTTT; CDR3aa: CASSDLRDTQYF
d_gene: NA; abundance: NA; v_gene: TRBV6-5; j_gene: TRBJ2-2; len: 15; CDR3nt: TGTGCCAGCAGGCCCCCGGATAAACAGCACGGGGAGCTGTTTTTT; CDR3aa: CASRPPDKQHGELFF
d_gene: NA; abundance: few; v_gene: TRBV7-9; j_gene: TRBJ1-2; len: 15; CDR3nt: TGTGCCAGCAGCCCCCAGGGCTTGTGGGTCCCGGGCTACACCTTC; CDR3aa: CASSPQGLWVPGYTF
d_gene: TRBD2; abundance: NA; v_gene: TRBV6-1; j_gene: TRBJ2-1; len: 19; CDR3nt: TGTGCCAGCAGTGGGGGAGGACTAGCGGGAGGCACAGGGTTGAATGAGCAGTTCTTC; CDR3aa: CASSGGGLAGGTGLNEQFF
d_gene: TRBD2; abundance: NA; v_gene: TRBV7-2; j_gene: TRBJ2-1; len: 13; CDR3nt: TGTGCCAGCAGGTGGGGCGGGGGGGATGAGCAGTTCTTC; CDR3aa: CASRWGGGDEQFF
d_gene: TRBD1; abundance: few; v_gene: TRBV7-9; j_gene: TRBJ1-5; len: 12; CDR3nt: TGTGCCAGCAGCTCAGGGGGTCAGCCCCAGCATTTT; CDR3aa: CASSSGGQPQHF
d_gene: TRBD1; abundance: NA; v_gene: TRBV5-1; j_gene: TRBJ2-3; len: 14; CDR3nt: TGCGCCAGCAGCGGAAGACAGGGGTCAGATACGCAGTATTTT; CDR3aa: CASSGRQGSDTQYF
d_gene: NA; abundance: few; v_gene: TRBV6-1; j_gene: TRBJ2-5; len: 13; CDR3nt: TGTGCCAGCAGTATGACAGAGGTGGAGACCCAGTACTTC; CDR3aa: CASSMTEVETQYF
d_gene: NA; abundance: NA; v_gene: TRBV16; j_gene: TRBJ1-5; len: 13; CDR3nt: TGTGCCAGCAGCCCCCGGGACTATCAGCCCCAGCATTTT; CDR3aa: CASSPRDYQPQHF
d_gene: TRBD1; abundance: few; v_gene: TRBV2; j_gene: TRBJ1-6; len: 15; CDR3nt: TGTGCCAGCAGTACAGGGGGCGCTTATAATTCACCCCTCCACTTT; CDR3aa: CASSTGGAYNSPLHF
d_gene: NA; abundance: few; v_gene: TRBV4-2; j_gene: TRBJ1-1; len: 14; CDR3nt: TGTGCCAGCAGCCCAGGATGGATGAACACTGAAGCTTTCTTT; CDR3aa: CASSPGWMNTEAFF
d_gene: TRBD1; abundance: NA; v_gene: TRBV7-2; j_gene: TRBJ2-5; len: 14; CDR3nt: TGTGCCAGCAGCGCGACAGGGGGCCCGGAGACCCAGTACTTC; CDR3aa: CASSATGGPETQYF
d_gene: TRBD2; abundance: few; v_gene: TRBV29-1; j_gene: TRBJ2-3; len: 14; CDR3nt: TGCAGCGTTGAAGGACTAGCGGGGCAGGATACGCAGTATTTT; CDR3aa: CSVEGLAGQDTQYF
d_gene: TRBD2; abundance: NA; v_gene: TRBV10-3; j_gene: TRBJ2-2; len: 14; CDR3nt: TGTGCCATCTCCGGGACTAGCCTCGCCGGGGAGCTGTTTTTT; CDR3aa: CAISGTSLAGELFF
d_gene: NA; abundance: few; v_gene: TRBV29-1; j_gene: TRBJ2-6; len: 13; CDR3nt: TGCAGCGTTATAGGAGGGGGGGCCAACGTCCTGACTTTC; CDR3aa: CSVIGGGANVLTF
d_gene: TRBD1; abundance: NA; v_gene: TRBV7-2; j_gene: TRBJ1-3; len: 16; CDR3nt: TGTGCCAGCAGCCCAGACAGGGTACGATCTGGAAACACCATATATTTT; CDR3aa: CASSPDRVRSGNTIYF
d_gene: TRBD1; abundance: few; v_gene: TRBV10-3; j_gene: TRBJ1-2; len: 12; CDR3nt: TGTGCCATCACACAGGGGGATTATGGCTACACCTTC; CDR3aa: CAITQGDYGYTF
d_gene: NA; abundance: NA; v_gene: TRBV29-1; j_gene: TRBJ2-5; len: 14; CDR3nt: TGCAGCGTTGTCGTAGCTGGGGAAAGGGGGACCCAGTACTTC; CDR3aa: CSVVVAGERGTQYF
d_gene: TRBD2; abundance: NA; v_gene: TRBV5-5; j_gene: TRBJ2-1; len: 15; CDR3nt: TGTGCCAGCAGCTTGGGACTAGCGGGTATCAATGAGCAGTTCTTC; CDR3aa: CASSLGLAGINEQFF
d_gene: NA; abundance: NA; v_gene: TRBV30; j_gene: TRBJ1-1; len: 13; CDR3nt: TGTGCCTGGAGTGTACAGGGAACCACTGAAGCTTTCTTT; CDR3aa: CAWSVQGTTEAFF
d_gene: NA; abundance: few; v_gene: TRBV6-6; j_gene: TRBJ1-3; len: 15; CDR3nt: TGTGCCAGCAGTTACACGGCGGGGACTGGAAACACCATATATTTT; CDR3aa: CASSYTAGTGNTIYF
d_gene: NA; abundance: NA; v_gene: TRBV4-3; j_gene: TRBJ2-5; len: 14; CDR3nt: TGCGCCAGCAGCCCCGGGACTTTCGTTGGGGAGCAGTACTTC; CDR3aa: CASSPGTFVGEQYF
d_gene: NA; abundance: NA; v_gene: TRBV6-5; j_gene: TRBJ1-2; len: 13; CDR3nt: TGTGCCAGCAGTCCAGACAGCGACTATGGCTACACCTTC; CDR3aa: CASSPDSDYGYTF
d_gene: NA; abundance: few; v_gene: TRBV7-2; j_gene: TRBJ1-1; len: 13; CDR3nt: TGTGCCAGCAGCAGGGAGAGGAACACTGAAGCTTTCTTT; CDR3aa: CASSRERNTEAFF
d_gene: NA; abundance: NA; v_gene: TRBV5-1; j_gene: TRBJ2-7; len: 15; CDR3nt: TGCGCCAGCAGCCCGGAGGTAGGGTCGGGGTACGAGCAGTACTTC; CDR3aa: CASSPEVGSGYEQYF
d_gene: NA; abundance: NA; v_gene: TRBV6-6; j_gene: TRBJ2-7; len: 14; CDR3nt: TGTGCCAGCAGTTACTCAAGATCCGAGGACAAGCAGTACTTC; CDR3aa: CASSYSRSEDKQYF
d_gene: TRBD2; abundance: few; v_gene: TRBV19; j_gene: TRBJ2-1; len: 17; CDR3nt: TGTGCCAGTAGTATAGCAACTAGCGGGAGGGCCGATAATGAGCAGTTCTTC; CDR3aa: CASSIATSGRADNEQFF
d_gene: NA; abundance: few; v_gene: TRBV4-1; j_gene: TRBJ2-5; len: 14; CDR3nt: TGCGCCAGCAGCCAAGTAAGGGGGATGGAGACCCAGTACTTC; CDR3aa: CASSQVRGMETQYF
d_gene: NA; abundance: NA; v_gene: TRBV7-9; j_gene: TRBJ1-1; len: 15; CDR3nt: TGTGCCAGCAGCTTAGGACAGACAATGAACACTGAAGCTTTCTTT; CDR3aa: CASSLGQTMNTEAFF
d_gene: NA; abundance: few; v_gene: TRBV7-9; j_gene: TRBJ2-3; len: 13; CDR3nt: TGTGCCAGCAGCTTCACAGGCACAGATACGCAGTATTTT; CDR3aa: CASSFTGTDTQYF
d_gene: TRBD1; abundance: NA; v_gene: TRBV7-2; j_gene: TRBJ2-5; len: 16; CDR3nt: TGTGCCAGCAGCCCAGGGGGACACCGAATCCAAGAGACCCAGTACTTC; CDR3aa: CASSPGGHRIQETQYF
d_gene: NA; abundance: NA; v_gene: TRBV11-2; j_gene: TRBJ1-2; len: 15; CDR3nt: TGTGCCAGCAGCTTATTCGGGGGATCGGACTATGGCTACACCTTC; CDR3aa: CASSLFGGSDYGYTF
d_gene: TRBD1; abundance: few; v_gene: TRBV19; j_gene: TRBJ2-3; len: 16; CDR3nt: TGTGCCAGTAGGCCCTCCGCGGGACAGGGCACAGATACGCAGTATTTT; CDR3aa: CASRPSAGQGTDTQYF
d_gene: NA; abundance: NA; v_gene: TRBV7-2; j_gene: TRBJ2-3; len: 17; CDR3nt: TGTGCCAGCAGCTTAGTCGCTCGGGCGGGGGCTTCTAATACGCAGTATTTT; CDR3aa: CASSLVARAGASNTQYF
d_gene: TRBD2; abundance: NA; v_gene: TRBV11-2; j_gene: TRBJ2-7; len: 14; CDR3nt: TGTGCCAGCAGCTGGACTAGCGGGAGTTACGAGCAGTACTTC; CDR3aa: CASSWTSGSYEQYF